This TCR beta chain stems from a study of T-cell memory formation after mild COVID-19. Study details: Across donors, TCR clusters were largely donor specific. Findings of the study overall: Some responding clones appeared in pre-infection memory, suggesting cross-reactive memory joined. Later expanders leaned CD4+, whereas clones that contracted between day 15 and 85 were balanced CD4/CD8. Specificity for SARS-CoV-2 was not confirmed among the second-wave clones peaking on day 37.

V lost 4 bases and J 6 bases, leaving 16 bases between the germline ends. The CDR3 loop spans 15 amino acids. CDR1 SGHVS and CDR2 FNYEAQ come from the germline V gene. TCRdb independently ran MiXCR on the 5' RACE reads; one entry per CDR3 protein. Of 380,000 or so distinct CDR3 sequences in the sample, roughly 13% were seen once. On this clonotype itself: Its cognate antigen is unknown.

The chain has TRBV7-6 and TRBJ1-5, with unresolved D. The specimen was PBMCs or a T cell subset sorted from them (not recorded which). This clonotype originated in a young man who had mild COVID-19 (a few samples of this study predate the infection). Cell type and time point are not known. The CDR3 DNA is TGTGCCAGCAGCTCCGAGGCTGGGAAGGGTCAGCCCCAGCATTTT. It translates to CASSSEAGKGQPQHF. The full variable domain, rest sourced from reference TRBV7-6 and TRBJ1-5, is GAGVSQSPRYKVTKRGQDVALRCDPISGHVSLYWYRQALGQGPEFLTYFNYEAQQDKSGLPNDRFSAERPEGSISTLTIQRTEQRDSAMYRCASSSEAGKGQPQHFGDGTRLSIL.